The 15 T cell receptor beta chains reported below all come from one sample, sequenced in a study of blood T cell repertoires in COVID-19. Profiling relied on immunoSEQ multiplex PCR, and the TCRdb table lists in-frame clones only, not all of them. The sample gives some 150,000 clones, 65% to 90% of which show up once; roughly 3.3% is in the top ten. The sequencing input was peripheral blood. The origin of the receptors is a man between 65 and 85 years old with acute or convalescent COVID-19.

The chain joins TRBV28 to TRBJ2-2; 10 nucleotides match TRBD2. This CDR3 is built from 16 residues. The germline V gene encodes CDR1 MDHEN and CDR2 SYDVKM. V lost 4 bases to trimming and J lost 3 bases; unmatched junction nucleotides: 5. In nucleotides, the CDR3 is TGTGCCAGCAGTTCGATCGGGACTAGCGACACCGGGGAGCTGTTTTTT. Protein sequence: CASSSIGTSDTGELFF.

The chain is built from TRBV28 and TRBJ2-1; 8 bases map to TRBD2. Germline loops: CDR1 MDHEN, CDR2 SYDVKM. CDR3 size: 17 residues. Trimming took 5 bases from V and 0 from J; bases not matched to a gene: 9. CDR3 sequence (DNA): TGTGCCAGCAGTCCTCCACTAGCGGTAAGCTCCTACAATGAGCAGTTCTTC. This encodes CASSPPLAVSSYNEQFF.

CDR3 bases: TGTGCCAGCAGCTTGAGACAGGAAGAGACCCAGTACTTC. The encoded protein is CASSLRQEETQYF. The chain is built from TRBV7-2 and TRBJ2-5; perhaps TRBD1 as D (6 bases). The CDR3 contains 13 residues. Germline-derived CDR1 and CDR2 are SGHTA and FQGNSA. Trimming took 3 bases from V and 3 from J, leaving 8 bases between them.

The chain is built from TRBV11-3 and TRBJ2-2; TRBD1 matches 7 bases. The CDR3 loop spans 14 amino acids. V lost 4 bases to trimming and J lost 5 bases; unmatched junction nucleotides: 4. CDR1 and CDR2 from the germline V gene are SGHNT and YENEEA. Here the CDR3 reads CASSSPTGTGELFF. The CDR3 bases are TGTGCCAGCAGCTCGCCGACAGGGACCGGGGAGCTGTTTTTT.

Only a few counts were recorded for this clone. This chain joins TRBV27 and TRBJ2-2; no reliable D call. CDR3 length equals 15 residues. The germline V and J ends were trimmed by 3 bases and 2 bases, with 10 bases remaining between them. Germline V gene sequence: CDR1 MNHEY, CDR2 SMNVEV (reference sequence). Here the CDR3 reads CASSFRGANTGELFF. The CDR3 DNA is TGTGCCAGCAGTTTTCGCGGAGCAAACACCGGGGAGCTGTTTTTT.

The chain combines TRBV29-1 with TRBJ2-5; the match to TRBD2 covers 13 bases. The CDR3 covers 15 residues. V shed 6 bases and J 5 bases; nucleotides not matched to a gene: 9. Germline assignment: CDR1 SQVTM and CDR2 ANQGSEA. In DNA form, the CDR3 reads TGCAGCGTATTGGGACTAGCGGGAAAGCAGGAGACCCAGTACTTC. Encoded protein: CSVLGLAGKQETQYF.

V is TRBV30 and J is TRBJ2-4; 7 nucleotides match TRBD1. V dropped 2 bases and J dropped 8; count of bases not matched to a gene: 12. The CDR3 is 15 residues long. Per germline, CDR1 GTSNPN and CDR2 SVGIG (reference sequence). The CDR3 loop is CAWSSRDSRKYIQYF. As DNA, the CDR3 is TGTGCCTGGAGTAGCCGGGACAGCAGAAAATACATTCAGTACTTC.

This clone has a handful of counts. The chain combines TRBV7-2 with TRBJ1-2; the D is unclear. From germline, CDR1 is SGHTA and CDR2 FQGNSA. The CDR3 contains 13 residues. V was clipped by 5 bases and J by 1 base, with 8 bases between them. CDR3 amino acids: CASSPGLNYGYTF. In nucleotides, the CDR3 is TGTGCCAGCAGCCCTGGCCTTAACTATGGCTACACCTTC.

The rearrangement uses TRBV6-6 and TRBJ2-7, with D perhaps TRBD1 (5 bases). Germline CDR1 is MNHNY and CDR2 is SVGAGI (reference sequence). V lost 6 bases and J lost 0, with 15 bases in between. The CDR3 contains 15 residues. The CDR3 DNA is TGTGCCAGCAGGGTCAGGGCCCAAAGCTCCTACGAGCAGTACTTC. Its translation is CASRVRAQSSYEQYF.

This chain joins TRBV20-1 and TRBJ2-1, with D maybe TRBD1 (5 bases). Germline V gives CDR1 DFQATT, CDR2 SNEGSKA (reference sequence). V shed 0 bases and J shed 12 bases, with 9 bases lying between them. The CDR3 sequence is 11 residues long. For the CDR3, the DNA is TGCAGTGCTAGAGACAGGGAAAGGCAGTTCTTC. Translating it yields CSARDRERQFF.

The chain combines TRBV15 with TRBJ2-1; 9 bases fit TRBD2. V lost 4 bases and J lost 9; bases outside the gene matches: 10. The CDR3 is 15 amino acids. Germline CDR1 and CDR2: LNHNV and YYDKDF (reference sequence). The CDR3 spells CATSMLAGTLSEQFF. The CDR3 DNA sequence: TGTGCCACCAGCATGCTAGCGGGGACCTTAAGTGAGCAGTTCTTC.

The J gene is TRBJ2-4, the V gene TRBV19; 8 bases are shared with TRBD2. The CDR3 covers 14 residues. Germline lookup yields CDR1 LNHDA and CDR2 SQIVND (reference sequence). The V and J ends lost 7 bases and 3 bases, in that order; junction bases with no gene match: 5. The CDR3 DNA reads TGTGCCAGTAAGATAGCGGGAAACAAAAACATTCAGTACTTC. It codes for CASKIAGNKNIQYF.

The chain carries TRBV28 and TRBJ2-7, with D perhaps matching TRBD2 (5 bases). The CDR3 runs 14 residues. The germline V and J ends were trimmed by 2 bases and 0 bases, with 8 bases remaining between them. Germline assignment: CDR1 MDHEN and CDR2 SYDVKM. The CDR3 coding sequence is TGTGCCAGCAGTTTAGGCGGGTACTCCTACGAGCAGTACTTC. Its protein product is CASSLGGYSYEQYF.

The chain couples TRBV28 to TRBJ2-1; 9 bases are a match to TRBD2. V lost 6 bases to trimming and J lost 6 bases; unmatched junction nucleotides: 6. This CDR3 has 14 amino acids. The V gene's germline CDR1 is MDHEN and CDR2 SYDVKM. The CDR3 sequence is CASSAGLAFNEQFF. DNA of the CDR3: TGTGCCAGCAGCGCCGGACTAGCGTTCAATGAGCAGTTCTTC. Together with reference TRBV28 and TRBJ2-1, the CDR3 gives the full variable domain: DVKVTQSSRYLVKRTGEKVFLECVQDMDHENMFWYRQDPGLGLRLIYFSYDVKMKEKGDIPEGYSVSREKKERFSLILESASTNQTSMYLCASSAGLAFNEQFFGPGTRLTVL.

This clone has more than one count but fewer than ten. CDR3 region: CASSFEGANTGELFF. The CDR3 region has the DNA TGTGCCAGCAGCTTTGAGGGGGCGAACACCGGGGAGCTGTTTTTT. The V gene is TRBV7-2, the J gene TRBJ2-2, with D tentatively TRBD1 (6 bases). Per the germline V gene, CDR1 is SGHTA and CDR2 is FQGNSA. The CDR3 is made up of 15 amino acids. The V end was cut by 3 bases, the J end by 0 bases, with 8 bases between. The full variable domain, completed using reference TRBV7-2 and TRBJ2-2, is GAGVSQSPSNKVTEKGKDVELRCDPISGHTALYWYRQSLGQGLEFLIYFQGNSAPDKSGLPSDRFSAERTGGSVSTLTIQRTQQEDSAVYLCASSFEGANTGELFFGEGSRLTVL.